Below, 26 T cell receptor beta chains from the same sample are listed, as sequenced in a study of T cells after posttransplantation cyclophosphamide. A marrow graft followed busulfan-fludarabine conditioning, with cyclophosphamide on days +3 and +4. TCRdb keeps only in-frame clones here, not all; method: immunoSEQ multiplex PCR. Of 15,000 to 20,000 clones listed, roughly 70% were seen once; the top ten hold roughly 27%. Sequencing was performed on PBMCs, taken after an allogeneic stem cell transplant with post-transplant cyclophosphamide. The receptors were gathered from a male patient aged 25-45 years who received an allogeneic stem cell transplant from a related donor, was CMV-positive, and had acute GVHD only. The T cells may partly be graft donor cells.

The chain's CDR3 is CASSRNRAGYEQYF. The CDR3 coding sequence is TGTGCCAGCAGCCGCAACAGGGCAGGCTACGAGCAGTACTTC. This sequence joins TRBV11-2 and TRBJ2-7; D possibly corresponds to TRBD1 (6 bases). CDR1 and CDR2 from the germline V gene are SGHAT and FQNNGV. CDR3 length: 14 amino acids. Trimming left V 5 bases short and J 3 bases short, with 14 bases between. Looking up the rest from reference TRBV11-2 and TRBJ2-7 gives the full variable domain: EAGVAQSPRYKIIEKRQSVAFWCNPISGHATLYWYQQILGQGPKLLIQFQNNGVVDDSQLPKDRFSAERLKGVDSTLKIQPAKLEDSAVYLCASSRNRAGYEQYFGPGTRLTVT.

The V gene is TRBV18, the J gene TRBJ1-6, with D unclear. CDR1 KGHSH and CDR2 LQKENI come from the germline V gene. The CDR3 has 13 residues. V was cut by 3 bases and J by 7 bases, with 7 bases left in between. The CDR3 is CASSPGGNSPLHF. The CDR3 DNA is TGTGCCAGCTCACCCGGAGGGAATTCACCCCTCCACTTT.

The chain joins TRBV5-1 to TRBJ2-5; TRBD2 might be the D (6 bases). The length of the CDR3 is 14 residues. Trimming took 1 base from V and 1 from J, leaving 8 bases between them. Germline CDR1 and CDR2: SGHRS and YFSETQ. DNA of the CDR3: TGCGCCAGCAGCTTGAATAGCGGCCAAGAGACCCAGTACTTC. It yields the protein CASSLNSGQETQYF. The entire variable domain, with the rest obtained from reference TRBV5-1 and TRBJ2-5, is as follows: KAGVTQTPRYLIKTRGQQVTLSCSPISGHRSVSWYQQTPGQGLQFLFEYFSETQRNKGNFPGRFSGRQFSNSRSEMNVSTLELGDSALYLCASSLNSGQETQYFGPGTRLLVL.

This chain uses TRBV7-8 with TRBJ1-1, with no clear D. This CDR3 has 15 residues. The V end lost 2 bases, the J end lost 8 bases, and 18 bases lay between the germline ends. Looked up from germline, CDR1 is SGHVS and CDR2 is FQNEAQ. Here the CDR3 reads CASSLIRSGGFEAFF. CDR3 sequence (DNA): TGTGCCAGCAGCTTAATCCGGTCAGGAGGTTTCGAAGCTTTCTTT.

By proportion, this clone is medium-sized. V usage is TRBV7-7 and J usage is TRBJ2-5; 11 bases agree with TRBD2. The CDR3 spans 16 residues. CDR1 and CDR2 from the germline V gene are SSHAT and FNYEAQ (reference sequence). V was clipped by 6 bases and J by 3 bases; unmatched bases: 9. For the CDR3, the DNA is TGTGCCAGCAGTTCCGGGACTAGCGGCATAGAAGAGACCCAGTACTTC. Residues: CASSSGTSGIEETQYF.

V usage is TRBV15 and J usage is TRBJ1-3, with D hard to call. Trimming left V 5 bases short and J 5 bases short, with 13 bases between. CDR1 is LNHNV, CDR2 YYDKDF, per germline (reference sequence). CDR3 length equals 14 residues. Here the CDR3 DNA reads TGTGCCACCAGCCGACAAGTCGAGCGAAACACCATATATTTT. It codes for CATSRQVERNTIYF.

V and J are TRBV19 and TRBJ1-2, with unresolved D. The germline V and J ends were trimmed by 5 bases and 4 bases, with 8 bases remaining between them. The length of the CDR3 is 12 residues. The germline CDR1 and CDR2 sequences are LNHDA and SQIVND (reference sequence). The CDR3 reads CASSEYSYGYTF. In nucleotides, the CDR3 is TGTGCCAGTAGTGAGTACAGCTATGGCTACACCTTC.

There are a few counts of this clone. The CDR3 nucleotides read TGCGCCAGCAGCCAAGGACAGGGGGTAGCAGAAAAACTGTTTTTT. Its translation: CASSQGQGVAEKLFF. This rearrangement joins TRBV4-3 to TRBJ1-4; 9 nucleotides match TRBD1. Germline CDR1 is LGHNA and CDR2 is YSLEER. V shed 1 base and J 8 bases; nucleotides not matched to a gene: 5. The CDR3 covers 15 residues.

The chain joins TRBV29-1 to TRBJ2-7; no definite D call. V lost 4 bases, J lost 0 bases, and 7 bases lay in between. This CDR3 contains 12 residues. Germline V gene sequence: CDR1 SQVTM, CDR2 ANQGSEA. CDR3 in DNA: TGCAGCGTTGCACAGACCTCCTACGAGCAGTACTTC. The encoded protein is CSVAQTSYEQYF.

The chain couples TRBV4-3 to TRBJ2-1; 13 nucleotides match TRBD2. V gave up 5 bases and J gave up 4 bases; unmatched junction bases: 5. Germline assignment: CDR1 LGHNA and CDR2 YSLEER. The CDR3 is 16 residues long. The CDR3 coding sequence is TGCGCCAGCAGCAAACTAGCGGGGGGGACGTACAATGAGCAGTTCTTC. It codes for CASSKLAGGTYNEQFF.

J is TRBJ2-7 and V is TRBV9; D call uncertain. The CDR3 is 15 amino acids. Trimming took off 3 bases at V and 2 bases at J, with 15 bases between the two ends. Germline V gives CDR1 SGDLS, CDR2 YYNGEE. The CDR3 nucleotides are TGTGCCAGCAGCGGTCAAGGAGACCCGGCCTACGAGCAGTACTTC. Amino acid sequence: CASSGQGDPAYEQYF. The variable domain in full, completed from reference TRBV9 and TRBJ2-7, reads DSGVTQTPKHLITATGQRVTLRCSPRSGDLSVYWYQQSLDQGLQFLIQYYNGEERAKGNILERFSAQQFPDLHSELNLSSLELGDSALYFCASSGQGDPAYEQYFGPGTRLTVT.

The genes are TRBV6-1 and TRBJ1-2, with D possibly being TRBD1 (6 bases). The CDR3 is made up of 15 amino acids. Germline lookup yields CDR1 MNHNS and CDR2 SASEGT. V lost 3 bases to trimming and J lost 3 bases, with 14 bases between them. The CDR3 region has the DNA TGTGCCAGCAGTGAGGAGCTCAGGGGACACTATGGCTACACCTTC. The encoded protein is CASSEELRGHYGYTF.

The J gene is TRBJ2-1, the V gene TRBV7-8, with TRBD2 matching over 11 bases. The trim removed 4 bases at V and 9 bases at J, leaving 11 bases unmatched. The CDR3 is 16 residues long. Germline loops: CDR1 SGHVS, CDR2 FQNEAQ. The CDR3 here is CASSSLAGGSWSEQFF. The CDR3 DNA sequence: TGTGCCAGCAGCTCTTTAGCGGGGGGGTCTTGGAGTGAGCAGTTCTTC.

CDR3 DNA sequence: TGTGCCAGCACGGGACAGCTGAACACTGAAGCTTTCTTT. This sequence encodes CASTGQLNTEAFF. The rearrangement links TRBV2 to TRBJ1-1, with 7 bases aligning to TRBD1. In germline, CDR1 is SNHLY, CDR2 FYNNEI. CDR3 length: 13 residues. V was pared by 7 bases and J by 0 bases, with 2 bases of the junction left unmatched.

The chain recombines TRBV11-2 with TRBJ2-5, with D tentatively TRBD1 (5 bases). CDR1 and CDR2 (germline): SGHAT, FQNNGV. CDR3 length: 13 residues. Between the trimmed V and J ends, which lost 5 bases and 2 bases, there was a span of 9 bases. The DNA of the CDR3 is TGTGCCAGCAGCCTGGACATACAAGAGACCCAGTACTTC. Its protein product is CASSLDIQETQYF.

This chain joins TRBV7-2 and TRBJ1-4; the D is unclear. CDR1 and CDR2 from the germline V gene are SGHTA and FQGNSA. The V gene lost 1 base and the J gene lost 8 bases, with 8 bases spanning the gap. This CDR3 region has 13 residues. As DNA, the CDR3 is TGTGCCAGCAGCTTAGATCGGGGAGAAAAACTGTTTTTT. Translated, it gives CASSLDRGEKLFF.

V and J are TRBV6-5 and TRBJ1-2; TRBD1 is a possible D gene (5 bases). The CDR3 consists of 13 residues. Trimming left V 0 bases short and J 5 bases short, with 7 bases between. Germline values: CDR1 MNHEY, CDR2 SVGAGI. CDR3 sequence reads: CASSYSTAYGYTF. The CDR3, as DNA: TGTGCCAGCAGTTACTCGACAGCATATGGCTACACCTTC.

The chain combines TRBV7-9 with TRBJ2-7, with 7 positions matching TRBD1. J gave up 6 bases and V 0 bases, and 5 bases lay outside the gene matches. Germline values: CDR1 SEHNR, CDR2 FQNEAQ (reference sequence). This CDR3 contains 14 residues. CDR3: CASSLAGQSAEQYF. For the CDR3, the DNA is TGTGCCAGCAGCTTAGCGGGACAGTCCGCCGAGCAGTACTTC.

The DNA for the CDR3 is TGTGCCACCAGCAGAGACCGGGACAGGCTGAATCAGCCCCAGCATTTT. Amino acids: CATSRDRDRLNQPQHF. The rearrangement uses TRBV15 and TRBJ1-5, with 8 bases lining up with TRBD1. V lost 0 bases, J lost 4 bases, and 5 bases stayed unmatched. The germline V gene has CDR1 LNHNV and CDR2 YYDKDF (reference sequence). The CDR3 has 16 residues.

The chain couples TRBV5-1 to TRBJ1-2; 11 bases match TRBD1. The CDR3 loop spans 15 amino acids. Germline V gene sequence: CDR1 SGHRS, CDR2 YFSETQ. Trimming at V came to 5 bases and at J to 4 bases, leaving 7 bases not matched to a gene. In DNA form, the CDR3 reads TGCGCCAGCAGGGAAACCGGGACAGGGGGCTATGGCTACACCTTC. This sequence encodes CASRETGTGGYGYTF.

The V call is TRBV9, the J call TRBJ2-3; 8 bases agree with TRBD2. The CDR3 consists of 17 residues. Germline V lookup: CDR1 SGDLS, CDR2 YYNGEE. The V and J ends lost 0 bases and 3 bases, in that order; junction bases with no gene match: 9. The CDR3 spells CASSVGDAGGPTDTQYF. DNA of the CDR3: TGTGCCAGCAGCGTAGGTGACGCGGGGGGCCCTACAGATACGCAGTATTTT. Filled out from reference TRBV9 and TRBJ2-3, the complete variable domain reads DSGVTQTPKHLITATGQRVTLRCSPRSGDLSVYWYQQSLDQGLQFLIQYYNGEERAKGNILERFSAQQFPDLHSELNLSSLELGDSALYFCASSVGDAGGPTDTQYFGPGTRLTVL.

The chain joins TRBV10-3 to TRBJ2-1, with TRBD1 identical over 7 bases. Germline V gene lookup returns CDR1 ENHRY and CDR2 SYGVKD. The CDR3 is 12 amino acids. The trim removed 6 bases at V and 8 bases at J, leaving 4 bases unmatched. CDR3: CAISRGSYEQFF. The CDR3 DNA reads TGTGCCATCAGCAGGGGGAGCTATGAGCAGTTCTTC.

V is TRBV5-1 and J is TRBJ2-3, with 8 bases matching TRBD2. The ends lost 1 base at V and 5 bases at J; junction bases unmatched: 3. There are 14 residues in the CDR3. Germline V CDR1 and CDR2: SGHRS, YFSETQ. The CDR3 here is CASSLRGGGDTQYF. The CDR3 DNA follows: TGCGCCAGCAGCTTGCGGGGGGGAGGAGATACGCAGTATTTT.

The chain couples TRBV7-2 to TRBJ2-1; 8 nucleotides agree with TRBD2. The CDR3 contains 15 residues. V shed 5 bases and J 6 bases; nucleotides not matched to a gene: 9. The germline gives CDR1 SGHTA, CDR2 FQGNSA. CDR3 loop: CASSPGLAGFNEQFF. As DNA, the CDR3 is TGTGCCAGCAGCCCGGGGCTAGCGGGTTTCAATGAGCAGTTCTTC.

Only one count was recorded for this clone. This chain connects TRBV5-4 to TRBJ1-5; no reliable D call. There are 13 residues in the CDR3. Germline V gene sequence: CDR1 SGHNT, CDR2 YYREEE (reference sequence). Trimming left V 2 bases short and J 8 bases short, with 11 bases between. As DNA, the CDR3 is TGTGCCAGCAGCTTTAACGCGAGAGAGCCCCAGCATTTT. This gives the protein CASSFNAREPQHF.

This clone is medium-sized within its sample. The chain couples TRBV21-1 to TRBJ2-7; the tabulated D call, TRBD1, remains unverified against the DNA. TRBV21-1 is a pseudogene. This CDR3 spans 17 amino acids. The CDR3 DNA reads TGTGCCAGCAGCGGGGGGGACAGGCGTGCTGTGGTCTACGAGCAGTACTTC. Translated, it gives CASSGGDRRAVVYEQYF.